These 21 T cell receptor beta chains came from one sample sequenced in a study of Ad26.COV2.S vaccination and SARS-CoV-2 variants. Measured with immunoSEQ multiplex PCR; TCRdb has only the in-frame clones, and not every one. The table includes about 500,000 clones, around 89% detected once. Treatment here: over 15 received Ad26.COV2.S at low or high dose, single or two shots; roughly five received placebo; per-sample allocation not given. Repertoires come from day 63 after the first vaccine or placebo injection. Sequenced material: peripheral blood, taken in a trial of Ad26.COV2.S vaccine versus placebo. These receptors were taken from a person aged 18-60 years who received the Ad26.COV2.S COVID-19 vaccine or a placebo.

The V call is TRBV25-1, the J call TRBJ1-1; D unresolved. V lost 4 bases, J lost 2 bases, and 8 bases lay in between. The CDR3 spans 13 residues. Germline V gene data show CDR1 as MGHDK and CDR2 as SYGVNS. CDR3: CASSAVGNTEAFF. CDR3 DNA: TGTGCCAGCAGTGCAGTAGGAAACACTGAAGCTTTCTTT.

This clone has ten or more counts. The chain joins TRBV28 to TRBJ1-2, with D unresolved. The length of the CDR3 is 13 residues. Germline CDR1 and CDR2: MDHEN and SYDVKM. V was trimmed by 5 bases and J by 2 bases, leaving 9 bases between them. The CDR3 loop is CASSPTTNYGYTF. CDR3 in DNA: TGTGCCAGCAGTCCCACAACAAACTATGGCTACACCTTC.

The CDR3 DNA is TGTGCCAGCAGTGCCGAGGACAGCACATTCAAAGCTTTCTTT. Translating gives CASSAEDSTFKAFF. This chain connects TRBV2 to TRBJ1-1; D perhaps matches TRBD1 (6 bases). This CDR3 contains 14 residues. V gave up 4 bases and J gave up 9 bases, with 18 bases separating them. Per germline, CDR1 SNHLY and CDR2 FYNNEI.

The chain carries TRBV5-8 and TRBJ1-1, with D tentatively TRBD1 (6 bases). The CDR3 runs to 15 residues. Germline V gene lookup returns CDR1 SGHTS and CDR2 YDEGEE. V was clipped by 0 bases and J by 6 bases, with 15 bases between them. As DNA, the CDR3 is TGTGCCAGCAGCTTGGAGATATGGGGGCAGGCTGAAGCTTTCTTT. It codes for CASSLEIWGQAEAFF.

The chain has TRBV5-4 and TRBJ2-2; possibly TRBD1 or TRBD2 for D (5 bases each). The CDR3 consists of 15 residues. V gave up 5 bases and J gave up 0 bases, with 11 bases separating them. The germline gives CDR1 SGHNT, CDR2 YYREEE (reference sequence). The CDR3 loop is CASRRDGPNTGELFF. Here the CDR3 DNA reads TGTGCCAGCAGAAGGGACGGACCGAACACCGGGGAGCTGTTTTTT.

The rearrangement links TRBV28 to TRBJ1-6, with D tentatively TRBD1 (5 bases). The CDR3 runs 13 residues. The germline V gene has CDR1 MDHEN and CDR2 SYDVKM. The V gene lost 8 bases and the J gene lost 9 bases, with 14 bases spanning the gap. For the CDR3, the DNA is TGTGCCAGCGGACGCAGGGTCACTTCACCCCTCCACTTT. This encodes CASGRRVTSPLHF. Full variable domain (rest looked up from reference TRBV28 and TRBJ1-6): DVKVTQSSRYLVKRTGEKVFLECVQDMDHENMFWYRQDPGLGLRLIYFSYDVKMKEKGDIPEGYSVSREKKERFSLILESASTNQTSMYLCASGRRVTSPLHFGNGTRLTVT.

For this clone: This specimen includes other DNA sequences encoding the same CDR3. J is TRBJ1-2 and V is TRBV5-4, with D perhaps matching TRBD1 (5 bases). The CDR3 sequence is 13 residues long. Germline V CDR1 and CDR2: SGHNT, YYREEE (reference sequence). Deletions cut 2 bases from V and 2 bases from J, with 7 bases between. CDR3 residues: CASSLDRNYGYTF. The CDR3 nucleotides are TGTGCCAGCAGCTTAGACAGAAACTATGGCTACACCTTC.

The chain has TRBV7-8 and TRBJ2-1; maybe TRBD2 (5 bases). The length of the CDR3 is 14 residues. Trimming removed 5 bases at V and 5 bases at J, with 13 bases between. Germline V gene data show CDR1 as SGHVS and CDR2 as FQNEAQ. The CDR3 DNA reads as TGTGCCAGCAGCCCTAGACTACAGCACAATGAGCAGTTCTTC. Its protein product is CASSPRLQHNEQFF.

The sample holds one count of this clone. The J gene is TRBJ2-2, the V gene TRBV9; 7 bases agree with TRBD1. Looked up from germline, CDR1 is SGDLS and CDR2 is YYNGEE. Trimming at V came to 4 bases and at J to 0 bases, leaving 6 bases not matched to a gene. The CDR3 is 16 amino acids. As DNA, the CDR3 is TGTGCCAGCAGCACCGCCGGGACAGCGAACACCGGGGAGCTGTTTTTT. The encoded protein is CASSTAGTANTGELFF.

The gene calls are TRBV3-1 (or the pseudogene TRBV3-2) and TRBJ2-5; D is perhaps TRBD1 (6 bases). Per germline, CDR1 LGHDT and CDR2 YNNKEL (reference sequence). V was shortened by 6 bases and J by 1 base, with 21 bases between the two germline ends. The CDR3 consists of 17 residues. The CDR3 bases are TGTGCCAGCAGAAGAGGAGCGACAGGTGGATCCCAAGAGACCCAGTACTTC. This translates into CASRRGATGGSQETQYF.

In regard to this clone: Other nucleotide sequences in the sample specify the same CDR3. The chain employs TRBV3-1 (or the pseudogene TRBV3-2) and TRBJ1-1, with no clear D. The length of the CDR3 is 13 residues. The germline V and J ends were trimmed by 1 base and 0 bases, with 3 bases remaining between them. Germline CDR1 reads LGHDT; CDR2 reads YNNKEL (reference sequence). The CDR3 protein is CASSQGLNTEAFF. CDR3 nucleotide sequence: TGTGCCAGCAGCCAAGGGCTGAACACTGAAGCTTTCTTT.

The chain recombines TRBV18 with TRBJ1-2; D perhaps matches TRBD1 (5 bases). The V gene's germline CDR1 is KGHSH and CDR2 LQKENI. This CDR3 is built from 14 residues. With 3 bases removed from V and 8 bases from J, the gap between germline ends came to 16 bases. CDR3 amino acids: CASSPGTVFEGYTF. The CDR3 DNA sequence: TGTGCCAGCTCACCCGGGACGGTCTTCGAGGGCTACACCTTC.

The chain couples TRBV5-1 to TRBJ1-4; D gene ambiguous. The CDR3 totals 14 residues. Germline CDR1 and CDR2: SGHRS and YFSETQ. V was cut by 1 base and J by 0 bases, with 4 bases left in between. The CDR3 bases are TGCGCCAGCAGCTTGACTACAACTAATGAAAAACTGTTTTTT. It codes for CASSLTTTNEKLFF. Combining the CDR3 with reference TRBV5-1 and TRBJ1-4 gives the whole variable domain KAGVTQTPRYLIKTRGQQVTLSCSPISGHRSVSWYQQTPGQGLQFLFEYFSETQRNKGNFPGRFSGRQFSNSRSEMNVSTLELGDSALYLCASSLTTTNEKLFFGSGTQLSVL.

The chain's CDR3 is CASSLNHGTDTQYF. The CDR3 DNA sequence: TGTGCCAGCAGCTTGAATCACGGCACAGATACGCAGTATTTT. The rearrangement uses TRBV5-4 and TRBJ2-3; no definite D call. The V end was cut by 1 base, the J end by 1 base, with 7 bases between. This CDR3 has 14 amino acids. Germline V gives CDR1 SGHNT, CDR2 YYREEE (reference sequence).

The V gene is TRBV12-3 or TRBV12-4, the J gene TRBJ1-5; D may be TRBD1 (5 bases). V was shortened by 5 bases and J by 5 bases, with 10 bases between the two germline ends. The CDR3 runs 13 residues. In DNA form, the CDR3 reads TGTGCCAGCAGTGTGACAGATTATCAGCCCCAGCATTTT. As protein: CASSVTDYQPQHF.

The rearrangement links TRBV6-2 or TRBV6-3 to TRBJ2-1; D possibly matches TRBD1 or TRBD2 (5 bases each). Germline CDR1 reads MNHEY; CDR2 reads SVGEGT. V dropped 5 bases and J dropped 4 bases, with 9 bases sitting between them. The CDR3 totals 13 residues. The CDR3 DNA follows: TGTGCCAGCAGTCCGGGGCCGTACAATGAGCAGTTCTTC. Its protein is CASSPGPYNEQFF.

The chain couples TRBV5-8 to TRBJ1-1; 8 nucleotides match TRBD1. CDR3 size: 14 residues. Unmatched junction bases numbered 7, after V lost 2 bases and J lost 7 bases. Germline values: CDR1 SGHTS, CDR2 YDEGEE. The CDR3 bases are TGTGCCAGCAGCTTTCCGGGACAGGCCCTTGAAGCTTTCTTT. It specifies CASSFPGQALEAFF.

The rearrangement links TRBV29-1 to TRBJ1-2; D call uncertain. The V end was cut by 3 bases, the J end by 3 bases, with 8 bases between. CDR3 length: 12 residues. Germline-derived CDR1 and CDR2 are SQVTM and ANQGSEA. The CDR3 DNA reads TGCAGCGTTGATTTGAGAGACTATGGCTACACCTTC. This encodes CSVDLRDYGYTF. The full variable domain, in which reference TRBV29-1 and TRBJ1-2 provide the parts outside the CDR3, is SAVISQKPSRDICQRGTSLTIQCQVDSQVTMMFWYRQQPGQSLTLIATANQGSEATYESGFVIDKFPISRPNLTFSTLTVSNMSPEDSSIYLCSVDLRDYGYTFGSGTRLTVV.

The chain uses TRBV6-5 and TRBJ2-7; possible D gene TRBD2, 7 bases. The CDR3 totals 13 residues. From germline, CDR1 is MNHEY and CDR2 SVGAGI. V was shortened by 5 bases and J by 2 bases, with 10 bases between the two germline ends. In DNA form, the CDR3 reads TGTGCCAGCAGTAGAGGGGGGGCCTACGAGCAGTACTTC. It encodes CASSRGGAYEQYF.

V gene TRBV29-1 combines with J gene TRBJ1-2, with 11 bases identical to TRBD1. This CDR3 is 12 amino acids long. V dropped 6 bases and J dropped 4; count of bases not matched to a gene: 1. Germline CDR1 is SQVTM and CDR2 is ANQGSEA. This chain's CDR3 is CSVGQGGYGYTF. CDR3 DNA sequence: TGCAGCGTGGGACAGGGGGGCTATGGCTACACCTTC.

The chain combines TRBV23-1 with TRBJ2-3, with 9 bases matching TRBD2. TRBV23-1 belongs to the ORF category, with a function that is uncertain. The J segment lost 0 bases and the V segment lost 4 bases, leaving 17 bases of the junction unmatched. This CDR3 has 20 amino acids. This CDR3 reads CASSPPSGASGISSTDTQYF. CDR3 sequence (DNA): TGCGCCAGCAGTCCCCCCTCGGGGGCTAGCGGGATTTCTAGCACAGATACGCAGTATTTT.